These 24 T cell receptor beta chains came from one sample sequenced in a study of technical replicates of blood from a handful of donors. The table came from immunoSEQ multiplex PCR; TCRdb's copy has only in-frame clones and leaves some out. The data contain 99,000 or so clones, roughly 96% of them seen just once; the ten biggest clones take up more than 0.2%. Sequencing was performed on T cells isolated from PBMCs. The receptors come from a human donor in good health.

The chain links TRBV4-1 to TRBJ1-4, with TRBD1 identical over 7 bases. V dropped 2 bases and J dropped 7; count of bases not matched to a gene: 7. Germline assignment: CDR1 MGHRA and CDR2 YSYEKL. The CDR3 loop spans 15 amino acids. The CDR3 sequence: CASSQLGQVTEKLFF. The DNA of the CDR3 is TGCGCCAGCAGCCAATTAGGACAGGTGACTGAAAAACTGTTTTTT.

The chain joins TRBV4-1 to TRBJ1-5; 7 bases agree with TRBD1. J gave up 0 bases and V 2 bases, and 4 bases lay outside the gene matches. In germline, CDR1 is MGHRA, CDR2 YSYEKL. CDR3 length equals 16 residues. In DNA form, the CDR3 reads TGCGCCAGCAGCCAATGGACAGGACATAGCAATCAGCCCCAGCATTTT. This translates into CASSQWTGHSNQPQHF.

The chain joins TRBV30 to TRBJ1-3; no clear D. V dropped 3 bases and J dropped 0 bases, with 3 bases sitting between them. Germline V gene sequence: CDR1 GTSNPN, CDR2 SVGIG (reference sequence). The length of the CDR3 is 12 residues. The DNA for the CDR3 is TGTGCCTGGAGCTACTCTGGAAACACCATATATTTT. Translation gives CAWSYSGNTIYF.

The CDR3 spells CASSLRQLQETQYF. In nucleotides, the CDR3 is TGTGCCAGCAGCTTACGGCAACTACAAGAGACCCAGTACTTC. The V gene is TRBV7-9, the J gene TRBJ2-5; D gene unclear. CDR3 length: 14 residues. Germline V gene lookup returns CDR1 SEHNR and CDR2 FQNEAQ (reference sequence). V lost 2 bases and J lost 2, with 9 bases in between. The full variable domain, with the rest looked up from reference TRBV7-9 and TRBJ2-5, is DTGVSQNPRHKITKRGQNVTFRCDPISEHNRLYWYRQTLGQGPEFLTYFQNEAQLEKSRLLSDRFSAERPKGSFSTLEIQRTEQGDSAMYLCASSLRQLQETQYFGPGTRLLVL.

The chain carries TRBV7-9 and TRBJ2-4; maybe TRBD2 (6 bases). This CDR3 spans 16 amino acids. The V gene's germline CDR1 is SEHNR and CDR2 FQNEAQ (reference sequence). With 4 bases removed from V and 1 base from J, the gap between germline ends came to 14 bases. CDR3 bases: TGTGCCAGCAGCTGGGACTTCGGGGAGGCCAAAAACATTCAGTACTTC. This sequence encodes CASSWDFGEAKNIQYF.

The chain recombines TRBV5-1 with TRBJ2-7, with a weak D call TRBD2 (6 bases). V was trimmed by 0 bases and J by 6 bases, leaving 10 bases between them. The germline CDR1 and CDR2 sequences are SGHRS and YFSETQ. This CDR3 is 13 amino acids long. In DNA form, the CDR3 reads TGCGCCAGCAGCTTGGTGGGACTTTCCGAGCAGTACTTC. This translates into CASSLVGLSEQYF. The complete variable domain, with remaining parts taken from reference TRBV5-1 and TRBJ2-7, reads KAGVTQTPRYLIKTRGQQVTLSCSPISGHRSVSWYQQTPGQGLQFLFEYFSETQRNKGNFPGRFSGRQFSNSRSEMNVSTLELGDSALYLCASSLVGLSEQYFGPGTRLTVT.

Comment on this clone: One end of the junction fails to match germline, which may point to a read error. The chain employs TRBV7-7 and TRBJ2-3, with a weak D call TRBD2 (5 bases). CDR1 and CDR2 (germline): SSHAT, FNYEAQ (reference sequence). The CDR3 covers 14 residues. CDR3: CASSPGLAADTQYF. In nucleotides, the CDR3 is TGTGCTAGCAGCCCCGGGCTAGCTGCAGATACGCAGTATTTT.

With regard to this clone: The junction differs from germline at one of its ends, possibly a read error. The gene calls are TRBV5-1 and TRBJ1-2, with D possibly being TRBD1 (5 bases). The CDR3 is made up of 12 amino acids. The germline CDR1 and CDR2 sequences are SGHRS and YFSETQ. The DNA for the CDR3 is TGCACCAGCAGAATCAGGGATGGTGGCTACACCTTC. Its protein is CTSRIRDGGYTF.

The chain is built from TRBV7-9 and TRBJ1-2; possible D gene TRBD1, 5 bases. Trimming removed 4 bases from V and 8 bases from J, with 14 bases in between. Germline V gene lookup returns CDR1 SEHNR and CDR2 FQNEAQ (reference sequence). The CDR3 runs to 13 residues. The CDR3 DNA is TGTGCCAGCAGCTCCGGCGGGGCTAAGGGCTACACCTTC. Translation gives CASSSGGAKGYTF.

The J gene is TRBJ1-4, the V gene TRBV18, with 9 bases that match TRBD1. The CDR3 contains 16 residues. V shed 1 base, J shed 0 bases, and the junction held 0 bases outside the gene matches. Germline CDR1 KGHSH, CDR2 LQKENI. CDR3: CASSPRDRATNEKLFF. In DNA, the CDR3 is TGTGCCAGCTCACCACGGGACAGGGCAACTAATGAAAAACTGTTTTTT.

The V gene is TRBV7-7, the J gene TRBJ2-2; D might be TRBD1 (5 bases). Trimming removed 3 bases from V and 7 bases from J, with 9 bases in between. This CDR3 spans 13 amino acids. The germline V gene has CDR1 SSHAT and CDR2 FNYEAQ (reference sequence). The CDR3 protein is CASSLTEDGELFF. The CDR3 DNA is TGTGCCAGCAGCTTGACAGAGGACGGGGAGCTGTTTTTT. Variable domain in full (rest from reference TRBV7-7 and TRBJ2-2): GAGVSQSPRYKVTKRGQDVTLRCDPISSHATLYWYQQALGQGPEFLTYFNYEAQPDKSGLPSDRFSAERPEGSISTLTIQRTEQRDSAMYRCASSLTEDGELFFGEGSRLTVL.

This clone was picked up a small number of times. The chain joins TRBV14 to TRBJ2-6; D is perhaps TRBD1 (6 bases). The germline CDR1 and CDR2 sequences are SGHDN and FVKESK. V was cut by 3 bases and J by 2 bases, with 8 bases left in between. The CDR3 loop spans 15 amino acids. CDR3 bases: TGTGCCAGCAGCCAGCAGGGGCCTGGGGCCAACGTCCTGACTTTC. This sequence encodes CASSQQGPGANVLTF.

The chain combines TRBV29-1 with TRBJ2-5, with 8 bases that match TRBD2. Germline V gene data show CDR1 as SQVTM and CDR2 as ANQGSEA. V lost 8 bases, J lost 1 base, and 18 bases stayed unmatched. The CDR3 totals 17 residues. CDR3 region: CSSRRLATEGLQETQYF. In DNA, the CDR3 is TGCAGCTCCCGCCGACTAGCGACTGAGGGCCTCCAAGAGACCCAGTACTTC.

V and J are TRBV18 and TRBJ2-2; D might be TRBD1 (5 bases). The CDR3 is 17 residues long. Trimming shortened V by 0 bases and J by 4 bases, and 15 bases separated the two germline ends. CDR1 and CDR2 from the germline V gene are KGHSH and LQKENI. In DNA, the CDR3 is TGTGCCAGCTCACCACCGACTTCCCCCAGGGCCACCGGGGAGCTGTTTTTT. Translated, it gives CASSPPTSPRATGELFF.

The chain couples TRBV27 to TRBJ2-1, with 8 bases lining up with TRBD1. The CDR3 length is 15 residues. Germline values: CDR1 MNHEY, CDR2 SMNVEV (reference sequence). J lost 8 bases, V lost 4 bases, and 10 bases had no gene match. CDR3 DNA: TGTGCCAGCAGTTCAGTCAGGGGGCCGGGCCATGAGCAGTTCTTC. Translated: CASSSVRGPGHEQFF.

The J gene is TRBJ1-1, the V gene TRBV5-1; 7 nucleotides agree with TRBD1. Germline V CDR1 and CDR2: SGHRS, YFSETQ. The CDR3 length is 14 residues. V trimming: 4 bases; J trimming: 7 bases; junction bases outside the gene matches: 10. The CDR3 DNA reads TGCGCCAGCAGCCCGGGGACAGAGTCATTTGAAGCTTTCTTT. It is translated as CASSPGTESFEAFF.

The CDR3: CASSPWDRGREETQYF. The CDR3 bases are TGTGCCAGTAGTCCGTGGGACAGGGGGCGAGAAGAGACCCAGTACTTC. V gene TRBV19 combines with J gene TRBJ2-5; TRBD1 aligns across 12 bases. This CDR3 spans 16 amino acids. CDR1 is LNHDA and CDR2 is SQIVND in the germline V gene (reference sequence). V lost 5 bases to trimming and J lost 3 bases; unmatched junction nucleotides: 7.

The chain couples TRBV18 to TRBJ1-1, with TRBD1 identical over 9 bases. The CDR3 contains 13 residues. V lost 8 bases, J lost 5 bases, and 6 bases stayed unmatched. From germline, CDR1 is KGHSH and CDR2 LQKENI. CDR3 sequence (DNA): TGTGCCAGCCCACAGGGGGCCGGTACTGAAGCTTTCTTT. This encodes CASPQGAGTEAFF.

The genes are TRBV5-1 and TRBJ2-1; TRBD2 matches 10 bases. CDR1 is SGHRS and CDR2 is YFSETQ in the germline V gene. This CDR3 is 16 amino acids long. V shed 3 bases and J 1 base; nucleotides not matched to a gene: 4. The CDR3 reads CASSSTSGISYNEQFF. CDR3 nucleotide sequence: TGCGCCAGCAGCTCCACTAGCGGGATTTCCTACAATGAGCAGTTCTTC.

The rearrangement joins TRBV4-1 to TRBJ1-2, with 11 bases lining up with TRBD1. There are 16 residues in the CDR3. CDR1 is MGHRA, CDR2 YSYEKL, per germline. V shed 2 bases and J 7 bases; nucleotides not matched to a gene: 9. This CDR3 reads CASSQPPGQGVSGYTF. The CDR3, as DNA: TGCGCCAGCAGCCAACCCCCGGGACAGGGGGTTTCTGGCTACACCTTC.

The chain links TRBV10-3 to TRBJ2-1, with D maybe TRBD2 (5 bases). The CDR3 is 18 amino acids. The germline V gene has CDR1 ENHRY and CDR2 SYGVKD. V was trimmed by 1 base and J by 5 bases, leaving 21 bases between them. CDR3 protein: CAISELTAGPPGHNEQFF. The CDR3 coding sequence is TGTGCCATCAGTGAGTTAACCGCGGGTCCCCCCGGCCACAATGAGCAGTTCTTC.

The chain joins TRBV19 to TRBJ2-5; D remains unclear. The CDR3 has 13 amino acids. Trimming removed 0 bases at V and 5 bases at J, with 7 bases between. Germline V lookup: CDR1 LNHDA, CDR2 SQIVND (reference sequence). CDR3 protein: CASSIDLEETQYF. CDR3 bases: TGTGCCAGTAGTATAGATCTGGAGGAGACCCAGTACTTC.

The chain couples TRBV27 to TRBJ2-1; 8 bases line up with TRBD2. The J segment lost 7 bases and the V segment lost 5 bases, leaving 10 bases of the junction unmatched. From germline, CDR1 is MNHEY and CDR2 SMNVEV (reference sequence). The CDR3 totals 15 residues. CDR3 residues: CASSPRGAGVNEQFF. Written as DNA, the CDR3 is TGTGCCAGCAGTCCTCGGGGAGCGGGGGTAAATGAGCAGTTCTTC.

The chain recombines TRBV28 with TRBJ1-4; 9 bases match TRBD1. The CDR3 has 17 amino acids. V dropped 4 bases and J dropped 2; count of bases not matched to a gene: 8. CDR1 MDHEN and CDR2 SYDVKM come from the germline V gene. CDR3 nucleotide sequence: TGTGCCAGCAGTTACTTCGGGACAGGGAGGACTAATGAAAAACTGTTTTTT. The encoded protein is CASSYFGTGRTNEKLFF.